This T cell receptor beta chain was captured in a study of cytomegalovirus exposure and HLA in healthy donors. Study results and limitations: The investigators catalogued 150 to 200 TCR beta chains as cytomegalovirus-associated. Reported performance of the classifier showed diagnosis of cytomegalovirus status with high specificity and sensitivity. One cluster of highly shared sequence variants probably arose as a sequencing artifact. Later on, a genetic analysis was performed. It linked a missense variant in DCLRE1C with V- and J-gene trimming of TCR beta.

With regard to this clone: Its antigen is unidentified.

Researchers ran the PCR with 60 Vbeta and 13 Jbeta primers. Only in-frame clones appear in the TCRdb table, and some are missing; sequencing was by immunoSEQ multiplex PCR. The table lists approximately 160,000 clones, approximately 80% of them singletons. With 3 bases removed from V and 10 bases from J, the gap between germline ends came to 27 bases. There are 17 residues in the CDR3. Looked up from germline, CDR1 is SEHNR and CDR2 is FQNEAQ (reference sequence). The material sequenced was PBMCs. This sequence originates from a woman aged 45-60 years in good health and CMV-seropositive. V usage is TRBV7-9 and J usage is TRBJ1-1; weak D call: TRBD1 (6 bases). CDR3 DNA: TGTGCCAGCAGCTTTGGGGGGGCCCGAGGGGGGGTCGTCGGAGCTTTCTTT. It is translated as CASSFGGARGGVVGAFF.